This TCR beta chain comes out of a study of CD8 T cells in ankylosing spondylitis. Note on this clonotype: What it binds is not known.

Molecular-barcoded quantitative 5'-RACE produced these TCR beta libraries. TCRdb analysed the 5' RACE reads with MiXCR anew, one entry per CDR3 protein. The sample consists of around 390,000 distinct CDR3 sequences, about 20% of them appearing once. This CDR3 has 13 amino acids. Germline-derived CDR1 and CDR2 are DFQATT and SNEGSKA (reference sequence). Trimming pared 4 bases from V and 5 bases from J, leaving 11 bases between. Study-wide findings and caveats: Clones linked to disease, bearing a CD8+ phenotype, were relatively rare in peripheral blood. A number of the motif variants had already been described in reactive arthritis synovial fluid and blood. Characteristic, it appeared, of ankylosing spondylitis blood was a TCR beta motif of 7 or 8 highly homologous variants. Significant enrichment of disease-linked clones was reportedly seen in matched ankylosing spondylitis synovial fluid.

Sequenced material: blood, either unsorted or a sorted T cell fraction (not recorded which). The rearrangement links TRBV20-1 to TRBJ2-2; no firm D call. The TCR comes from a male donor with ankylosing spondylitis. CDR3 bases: TGCAGTGCTATCATCCCCTGGACCGGGGAGCTGTTTTTT. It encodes CSAIIPWTGELFF.